This T cell receptor beta chain was captured in a study of blood T cell repertoires in COVID-19. Methods used by the authors: Estimation of nucleated cell counts was performed using reference gene primer amplification. Clones were sequenced by immunoSEQ multiplex PCR, and TCRdb holds only the in-frame ones, with some missing. That table gives V, J and clone size, and the DNA gave D and trimming. This table has 260,000 or so clones, roughly 80% appearing once. The germline CDR1 and CDR2 sequences are SGHKS and YYEKEE (reference sequence). The CDR3 runs to 14 residues. After removal of 2 bases from V and 5 bases from J, the junction contained 6 bases not matched to a gene.

The TCR comes from a woman aged 70 to 79 with acute or convalescent COVID-19. The sample comprised peripheral blood. This chain joins TRBV5-5 and TRBJ1-1, with TRBD1 identical over 7 bases. DNA of the CDR3: TGTGCCAGCAGCTTTGGAGGGGGCGGGACTGAAGCTTTCTTT. Translated: CASSFGGGGTEAFF.